This T cell receptor beta chain was captured by sequencing in a study of high-grade serous ovarian cancer treatment subgroups. As for the study in general: On average, approximately 14,000 reads and thousands of unique TCR beta rearrangements were obtained per sample. Broader study findings: Repertoire analysis covered CDR3 alone, not CDR1 or CDR2. Higher neoantigen levels went with greater TCR clonal relatedness. Different patients shared almost no repertoire; same-patient tumors shared 0.11 to 0.79.

Profiling relied on immunoSEQ multiplex PCR, and the TCRdb table lists in-frame clones only, not all of them. The data hold just over 35,000 clones, with 70% to 80% observed a single time. In its sample, this clone was seen a few times. Its antigen is not identified. Tumor samples were taken before definitive surgery or chemotherapy. The V end lost 3 bases, the J end lost 1 base, and 6 bases lay between the germline ends. CDR1 and CDR2 from the germline V gene are LGHNT and FRNRAP. The CDR3 consists of 13 residues. This chain links TRBV12-5 with TRBJ1-1; no firm D call. The specimen was tumor tissue. This TCR came from a human donor with high-grade serous ovarian cancer. CDR3 sequence: CASGFSENTEAFF. CDR3 coding DNA: TGTGCTAGTGGTTTCTCCGAGAACACTGAAGCTTTCTTT. Drawing the rest from reference TRBV12-5 and TRBJ1-1, the complete variable domain is DARVTQTPRHKVTEMGQEVTMRCQPILGHNTVFWYRQTMMQGLELLAYFRNRAPLDDSGMPKDRFSAEMPDATLATLKIQPSEPRDSAVYFCASGFSENTEAFFGQGTRLTVV.